Sequencing of this T cell receptor beta chain was carried out in a study of identical twins. Whole-study findings and limits: Compared with models, monozygotic twins showed more out-of-frame TCR alpha sharing.

CDR3 length equals 13 residues. The V and J ends lost 6 bases and 4 bases, in that order; junction bases with no gene match: 4. Germline-derived CDR1 and CDR2 are DFQATT and SNEGSKA (reference sequence). This clonotype was seen at least ten times. Its antigen remains unidentified. Unique molecular identifiers were in the cDNA, with template-switch universal primer binding. TCRdb analysed the 5' RACE reads with MiXCR anew, one entry per CDR3 protein. The sample shows approximately 600,000 distinct CDR3 sequences, 9.6% of them seen only once. The sample was also linked to a second study, of yellow fever vaccine responses in identical twins.

This TCR came from a young woman in good health. This rearrangement joins TRBV20-1 to TRBJ2-3; 10 positions agree with TRBD1. The sample was PBMCs. CDR3 protein: CSAGQGGPDTQYF. CDR3 coding DNA: TGCAGTGCCGGACAGGGGGGCCCAGATACGCAGTATTTT.